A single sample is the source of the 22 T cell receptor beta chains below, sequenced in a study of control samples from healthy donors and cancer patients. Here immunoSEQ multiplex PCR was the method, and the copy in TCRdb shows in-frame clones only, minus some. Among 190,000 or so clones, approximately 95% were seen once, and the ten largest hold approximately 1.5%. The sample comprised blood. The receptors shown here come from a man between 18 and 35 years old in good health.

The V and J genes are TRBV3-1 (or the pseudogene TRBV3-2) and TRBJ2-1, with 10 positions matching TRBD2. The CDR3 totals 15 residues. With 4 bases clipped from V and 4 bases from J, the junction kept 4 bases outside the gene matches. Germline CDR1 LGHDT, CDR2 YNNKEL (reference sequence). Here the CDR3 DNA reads TGTGCCAGCAGCCCTAGCGGGGGCCTTTACAATGAGCAGTTCTTC. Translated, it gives CASSPSGGLYNEQFF.

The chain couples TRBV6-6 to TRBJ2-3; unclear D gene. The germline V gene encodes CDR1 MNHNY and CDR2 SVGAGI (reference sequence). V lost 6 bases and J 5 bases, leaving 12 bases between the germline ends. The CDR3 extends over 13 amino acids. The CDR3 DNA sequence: TGTGCCAGCAGCTCTCAGAAGGAAGATACGCAGTATTTT. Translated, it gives CASSSQKEDTQYF.

The CDR3 here is CASNPPGRSNTEAFF. In nucleotides, the CDR3 is TGTGCCAGCAATCCCCCGGGGCGGTCAAACACTGAAGCTTTCTTT. This chain joins TRBV28 and TRBJ1-1, with a weak D call TRBD1 (5 bases). The germline gives CDR1 MDHEN, CDR2 SYDVKM. V shed 7 bases and J shed 2 bases, with 17 bases lying between them. The CDR3 loop spans 15 amino acids.

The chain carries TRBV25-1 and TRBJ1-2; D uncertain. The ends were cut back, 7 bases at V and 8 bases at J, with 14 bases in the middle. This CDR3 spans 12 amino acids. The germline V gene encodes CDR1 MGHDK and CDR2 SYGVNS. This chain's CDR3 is CASTPTAGGYTF. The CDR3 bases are TGTGCCAGCACCCCGACCGCCGGGGGCTACACCTTC.

The CDR3 sequence: CASSPPGAGANVLTF. The CDR3 coding sequence is TGTGCCAGCAGTCCACCGGGGGCCGGGGCCAACGTCCTGACTTTC. V usage is TRBV28 and J usage is TRBJ2-6; D could derive from TRBD1 or TRBD2 (6 bases each). The CDR3 extends over 15 amino acids. Germline CDR1 MDHEN, CDR2 SYDVKM. V was shortened by 5 bases and J by 4 bases, with 12 bases between the two germline ends.

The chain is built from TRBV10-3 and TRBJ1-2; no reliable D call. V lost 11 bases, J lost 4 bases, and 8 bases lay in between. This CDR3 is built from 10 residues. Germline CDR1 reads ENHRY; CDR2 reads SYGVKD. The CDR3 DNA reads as TGTGCCCCCGGAGGCTATGGCTACACCTTC. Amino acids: CAPGGYGYTF.

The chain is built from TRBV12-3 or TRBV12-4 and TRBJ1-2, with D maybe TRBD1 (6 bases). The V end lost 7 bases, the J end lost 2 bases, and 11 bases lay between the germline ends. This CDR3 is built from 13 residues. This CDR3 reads CASTYRANYGYTF. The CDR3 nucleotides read TGTGCCAGCACCTACAGGGCCAACTATGGCTACACCTTC.

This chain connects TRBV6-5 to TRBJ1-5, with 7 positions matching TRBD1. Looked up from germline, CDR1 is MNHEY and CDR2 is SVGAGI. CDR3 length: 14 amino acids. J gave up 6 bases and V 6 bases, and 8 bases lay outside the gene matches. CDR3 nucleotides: TGTGCCAGCAGGACAGGGTTCAAGGTTCAGCCCCAGCATTTT. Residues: CASRTGFKVQPQHF.

The CDR3 DNA reads TGTGCTAGTGGTTTGGAGACGTTATCACCCCTCCACTTT. This gives the protein CASGLETLSPLHF. The V gene is TRBV12-5, the J gene TRBJ1-6; no reliable D call. V lost 1 base, J lost 10 bases, and 8 bases lay in between. There are 13 residues in the CDR3. CDR1 and CDR2 from the germline V gene are LGHNT and FRNRAP.

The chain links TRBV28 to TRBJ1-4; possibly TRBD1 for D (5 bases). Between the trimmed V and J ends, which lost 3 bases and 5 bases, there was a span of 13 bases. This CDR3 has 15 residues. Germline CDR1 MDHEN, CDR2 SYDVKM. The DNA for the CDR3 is TGTGCCAGCAGTTTCGTCCAGGGAGGGAATGAAAAACTGTTTTTT. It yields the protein CASSFVQGGNEKLFF.

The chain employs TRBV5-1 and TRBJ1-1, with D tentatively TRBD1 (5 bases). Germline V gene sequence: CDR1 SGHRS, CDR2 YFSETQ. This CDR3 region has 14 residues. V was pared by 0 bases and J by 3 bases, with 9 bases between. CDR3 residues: CASSLAGGDTEAFF. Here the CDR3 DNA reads TGCGCCAGCAGCTTGGCGGGAGGGGACACTGAAGCTTTCTTT.

The CDR3 bases are TGTGCCAGCTCACCTAGCGGGGGGATCCCAGATACGCAGTATTTT. Its protein is CASSPSGGIPDTQYF. The chain links TRBV18 to TRBJ2-3, with TRBD2 matching 10 bases. With 3 bases clipped from V and 4 bases from J, the junction kept 4 bases outside the gene matches. Germline values: CDR1 KGHSH, CDR2 LQKENI. The CDR3 runs to 15 residues.

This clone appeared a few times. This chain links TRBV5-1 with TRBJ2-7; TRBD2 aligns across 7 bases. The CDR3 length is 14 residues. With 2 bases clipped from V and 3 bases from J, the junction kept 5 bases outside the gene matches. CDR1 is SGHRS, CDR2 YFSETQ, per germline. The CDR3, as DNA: TGCGCCAGCAGCTTCATCAGCGGGGTCTACGAGCAGTACTTC. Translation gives CASSFISGVYEQYF.

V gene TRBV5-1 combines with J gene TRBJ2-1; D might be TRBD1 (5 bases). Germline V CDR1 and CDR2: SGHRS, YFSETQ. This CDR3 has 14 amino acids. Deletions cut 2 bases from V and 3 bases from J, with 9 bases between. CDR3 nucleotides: TGCGCCAGCAGCTTAGGAGACAGCTACAATGAGCAGTTCTTC. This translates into CASSLGDSYNEQFF.

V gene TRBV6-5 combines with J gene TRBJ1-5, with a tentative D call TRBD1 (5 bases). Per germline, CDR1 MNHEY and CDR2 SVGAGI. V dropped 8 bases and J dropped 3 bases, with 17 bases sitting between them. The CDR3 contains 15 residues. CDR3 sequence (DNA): TGTGCCAGCTTACAGTTTGTGGGGACCAATCAGCCCCAGCATTTT. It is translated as CASLQFVGTNQPQHF.

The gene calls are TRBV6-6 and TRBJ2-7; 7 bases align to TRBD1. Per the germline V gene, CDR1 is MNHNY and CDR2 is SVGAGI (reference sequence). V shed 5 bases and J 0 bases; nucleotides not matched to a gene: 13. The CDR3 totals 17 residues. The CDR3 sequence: CASSPRGTGVISYEQYF. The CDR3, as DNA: TGTGCCAGCAGTCCCAGAGGCACAGGGGTAATCTCCTACGAGCAGTACTTC.

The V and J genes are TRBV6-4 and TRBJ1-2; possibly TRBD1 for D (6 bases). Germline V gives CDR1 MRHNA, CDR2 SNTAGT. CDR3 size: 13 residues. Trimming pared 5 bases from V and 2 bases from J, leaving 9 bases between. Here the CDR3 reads CASSTGLNYGYTF. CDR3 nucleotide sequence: TGTGCCAGCAGTACAGGGCTCAACTATGGCTACACCTTC.

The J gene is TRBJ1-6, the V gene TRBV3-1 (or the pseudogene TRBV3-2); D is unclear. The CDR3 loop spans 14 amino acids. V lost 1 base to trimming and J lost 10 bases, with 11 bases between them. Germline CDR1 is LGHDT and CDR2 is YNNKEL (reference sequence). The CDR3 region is CASSQAAWGSPLHF. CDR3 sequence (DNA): TGTGCCAGCAGCCAAGCGGCGTGGGGATCACCCCTCCACTTT.

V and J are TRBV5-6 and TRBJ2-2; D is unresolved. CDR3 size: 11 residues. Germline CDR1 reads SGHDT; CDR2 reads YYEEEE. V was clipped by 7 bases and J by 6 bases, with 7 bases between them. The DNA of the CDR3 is TGTGCCAGCGGATATCCCGGGGAGCTGTTTTTT. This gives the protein CASGYPGELFF.

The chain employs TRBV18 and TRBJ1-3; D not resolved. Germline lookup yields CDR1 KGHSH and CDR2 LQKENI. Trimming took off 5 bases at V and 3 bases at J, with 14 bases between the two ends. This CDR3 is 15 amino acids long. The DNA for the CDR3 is TGTGCCAGCTCAACACAGCAGACCGGTGGAAACACCATATATTTT. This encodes CASSTQQTGGNTIYF.

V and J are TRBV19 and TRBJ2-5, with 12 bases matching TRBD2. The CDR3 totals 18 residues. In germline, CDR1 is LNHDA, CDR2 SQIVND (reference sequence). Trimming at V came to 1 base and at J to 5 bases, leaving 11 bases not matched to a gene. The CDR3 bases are TGTGCCAGTAGTATAGTTTTTTCTAGCGGGGGGGCCCGGGAGACCCAGTACTTC. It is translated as CASSIVFSSGGARETQYF.

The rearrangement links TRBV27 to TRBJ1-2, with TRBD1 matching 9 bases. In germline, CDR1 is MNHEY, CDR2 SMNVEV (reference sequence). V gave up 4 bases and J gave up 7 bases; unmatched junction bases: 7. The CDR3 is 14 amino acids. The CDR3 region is CASSWDRVNGGYTF. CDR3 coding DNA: TGTGCCAGCAGTTGGGACAGGGTCAATGGTGGCTACACCTTC.